This T cell receptor (beta chain) was recorded in a study of blood T cells in healthy people across ages. Study conclusions and caveats: Greater diversity and more naive CD4+ cells were seen in long-lived donors than in aged donors.

Comments on this clonotype: The antigen remains unidentified.

Germline-derived CDR1 and CDR2 are DFQATT and SNEGSKA (reference sequence). The CDR3 covers 14 residues. The V end was cut by 0 bases, the J end by 6 bases, with 12 bases between. For the second PCR, which ran for about 6 to 11 cycles, a sample-barcoded 5' primer and a J-beta primer mix were used. Each cDNA molecule was tagged by a template-switch adaptor with 12 random nucleotides. A single record per CDR3 protein comes from TCRdb applying MiXCR to the 5' RACE reads. Altogether approximately 730,000 distinct CDR3 sequences are present, 53% being singletons, with the ten largest covering approximately 40%.

Sequencing input: blood. This receptor was obtained from an elderly man in good health. The chain recombines TRBV20-1 with TRBJ2-1; D not certain. The CDR3 protein is CSARDPLPGNEQFF. CDR3 in DNA: TGCAGTGCTAGAGATCCCCTCCCGGGCAATGAGCAGTTCTTC.